This T cell receptor (beta chain) came from a study of somatic mutations in cytotoxic T cells in rheumatoid arthritis (dated by TCRdb to about 2017). Concerning the study at large: A FACSAria II or Sony SH800 was used to flow-sort some V beta antibody-stained T-cell populations at nearly 100% purity, and TCRB sequencing was also done on sorted V beta1+ cells. To characterize clonality, the study used TCRB deep sequencing while asking whether somatic mutations are carried by expanded CD8+ T-cell clones in newly diagnosed, untreated rheumatoid arthritis. A total of 65 to 70 rheumatoid arthritis patients and 20 to 25 healthy controls underwent TCRB deep sequencing. Median age was essentially the same in the patient group and the control group. General conclusions and limits of the study: The expanded CD8+ clones had unknown antigen targets, and not appearing in virus-specific databases did not rule out that they were virus-specific. In patients, CD8+ clonality rose with age (Spearman r ~ 0.5), which was not the case in healthy controls. CD8+ T-cell clonality did not differ significantly between rheumatoid arthritis patients and age-matched healthy controls. In about an eighth of the 65 patients the largest CD8+ clone exceeded 20% of CD8+ cells, and several identical CD8+ TCRB sequences were shared between blood and synovial fluid. No adjustment for multiple comparisons was made for the slight TRBV07 underrepresentation in patients.

With a median age of 56 years (range about 21-75) and roughly 50% female, the healthy controls consisted of under 25 blood donors whose buffy coats were used. Flow cytometry confirmed the purity of CD4+ and CD8+ cells that had been isolated by positive magnetic bead selection on an AutoMACS. Ficoll-Paque PLUS density gradient separation was used to isolate peripheral blood mononuclear cells. Nucleospin Tissue or Tissue XS kits were used to extract DNA from CD4-enriched, CD8-enriched or PBMC samples, and a Qubit 2.0 fluorometer was used for quantification. V is cut by 6 bases and J by 6 bases, and the space between the germline ends is 9 bases. The CDR3, cysteine through phenylalanine, is 12 amino acids long. Just the 36-base CDR3 DNA is kept, in frame starting at base 1. For CDR1 and CDR2, the germline V gene lists MNHEY and SVGAGI. About this clone: What this receptor recognizes is not known. Base-call qualities are not available, and no considerably larger clone is one nucleotide away.

TCRB CDR3 sequencing used the immunoSEQ assay on genomic DNA. The authors processed their data as follows. Nothing other than productive TCRB rearrangements was included in the analyses. Defining a clone by its unique TCRB CDR3 sequence, the study calculated clonality as a productive clonality index derived from Shannon entropy. The template counts of each clone relative to the total templates per sample were used to calculate repertoire overlap between two samples. A correlation with a Spearman r of more than 0.6 was found between V-gene usage by flow cytometry and V-gene usage by TCRB sequencing. The clones in this table, taken by TCRdb from immuneACCESS, are in-frame only. Not every clone is retained; where verified, under half of the shortfall comes from an unresolved V gene, and the cause of the rest is unknown. V, J and clone size are taken as reported in that table, and D and trimming were inferred from the DNA itself. The sample contains around 19,000 clones, around 84% of them found a single time. The ten largest account for over 15% of the sample.

This chain joins TRBV6-5 to TRBJ1-3, with the D segment identity uncertain. This receptor was taken from a woman aged 50 to 60 in good health. Sequencing was performed on CD8+ T cells sorted from blood. The sequenced DNA: TGTGCCAGCAGCCCCAACCCAAACACCATATATTTT. This sequence encodes CASSPNPNTIYF.